This is a list of T cell receptor beta chains from one sample in a study of cytomegalovirus exposure and HLA in healthy donors. Generated by immunoSEQ multiplex PCR, the TCRdb table keeps only in-frame clones and is missing some. The sample records about 100,000 clones, around 80% being singletons. Sequencing used PBMCs. These receptors originate from a woman aged 60-75 years in good health and CMV-seronegative. Both conserved end residues are part of each CDR3. The D gene is left open where the match is weak. Where a row states a size, it is once, few, many or the class of an expanded clone; other rows omit it.

V gene: TRBV4-1; D gene: TRBD1; clone size: .; J gene: TRBJ1-4; CDR3 protein: CASSHRGRHQKGTTTNEKLFF; CDR3 DNA: TGCGCCAGCAGCCATAGGGGGCGCCACCAAAAGGGGACGACAACTAATGAAAAACTGTTTTTT
V gene: TRBV9; D gene: TRBD2; clone size: .; J gene: TRBJ2-2; CDR3 protein: CASSVYGGSGGELFF; CDR3 DNA: TGTGCCAGCAGCGTATACGGCGGGAGTGGCGGGGAGCTGTTTTTT
V gene: TRBV5-6; D gene: TRBD1; clone size: .; J gene: TRBJ1-2; CDR3 protein: CASSFGQGDTF; CDR3 DNA: TGTGCCAGCAGCTTCGGACAGGGTGACACCTTC
V gene: TRBV28; D gene: TRBD2; clone size: few; J gene: TRBJ2-3; CDR3 protein: CASSSQGGPHHF; CDR3 DNA: TGTGCCAGCAGTTCCCAGGGAGGGCCTCATCATTTT
V gene: TRBV4-1; D gene: .; clone size: .; J gene: TRBJ2-7; CDR3 protein: CASRALDSNSYEQYF; CDR3 DNA: TGCGCCAGCAGAGCCCTGGACTCGAACTCCTACGAGCAGTACTTC
V gene: TRBV29-1; D gene: TRBD1; clone size: .; J gene: TRBJ1-2; CDR3 protein: CSTETGFDGYTF; CDR3 DNA: TGCAGCACCGAGACAGGGTTTGATGGCTACACCTTC
V gene: TRBV9; D gene: TRBD1; clone size: once; J gene: TRBJ1-1; CDR3 protein: CASSATGENTEAFF; CDR3 DNA: TGTGCCAGCAGCGCCACAGGGGAGAACACTGAAGCTTTCTTT
V gene: TRBV25-1; D gene: TRBD2; clone size: few; J gene: TRBJ2-1; CDR3 protein: CASSESALPGGNEQFF; CDR3 DNA: TGTGCCAGCAGTGAATCCGCCCTTCCGGGGGGCAATGAGCAGTTCTTC
V gene: TRBV5-6; D gene: TRBD1; clone size: .; J gene: TRBJ2-7; CDR3 protein: CASSQPPGQYYEQYF; CDR3 DNA: TGTGCCAGCAGCCAACCCCCGGGACAGTACTACGAGCAGTACTTC
V gene: TRBV4-3; D gene: TRBD2; clone size: .; J gene: TRBJ2-7; CDR3 protein: CASSQLLAGAYEQYF; CDR3 DNA: TGCGCCAGCAGCCAACTACTAGCGGGAGCGTACGAGCAGTACTTC
V gene: TRBV30; D gene: .; clone size: .; J gene: TRBJ2-2; CDR3 protein: CAWSTRNTGELFF; CDR3 DNA: TGTGCCTGGAGTACACGAAACACCGGGGAGCTGTTTTTT
V gene: TRBV25-1; D gene: .; clone size: once; J gene: TRBJ2-6; CDR3 protein: CASSVASGGANVLTF; CDR3 DNA: TGTGCCAGCAGTGTCGCCAGCGGTGGGGCCAACGTCCTGACTTTC
V gene: TRBV7-2; D gene: TRBD2; clone size: .; J gene: TRBJ2-7; CDR3 protein: CASSLATSGPGEQYF; CDR3 DNA: TGTGCCAGCAGCTTAGCGACTAGCGGGCCGGGGGAGCAGTACTTC
V gene: TRBV6-5; D gene: TRBD2; clone size: .; J gene: TRBJ2-1; CDR3 protein: CASRPSGGSYNEQFF; CDR3 DNA: TGTGCCAGCAGGCCAAGCGGGGGGTCCTACAATGAGCAGTTCTTC
V gene: TRBV7-2; D gene: .; clone size: .; J gene: TRBJ1-3; CDR3 protein: CASSLAQWPGNTIYF; CDR3 DNA: TGTGCCAGCAGCTTAGCACAATGGCCGGGAAACACCATATATTTT
V gene: TRBV9; D gene: TRBD2; clone size: once; J gene: TRBJ2-6; CDR3 protein: CASSPASPKLAHSGANVLTF; CDR3 DNA: TGTGCCAGCAGCCCAGCCAGCCCTAAACTAGCGCACTCTGGGGCCAACGTCCTGACTTTC
V gene: TRBV5-4; D gene: TRBD1; clone size: .; J gene: TRBJ2-1; CDR3 protein: CASSKPGQGVEQFF; CDR3 DNA: TGTGCCAGCAGCAAACCGGGACAGGGGGTTGAGCAGTTCTTC
V gene: TRBV6-6; D gene: .; clone size: few; J gene: TRBJ2-2; CDR3 protein: CASQGEQLTGELFF; CDR3 DNA: TGTGCCTCACAAGGGGAACAGCTCACCGGGGAGCTGTTTTTT
V gene: TRBV29-1; D gene: TRBD2; clone size: .; J gene: TRBJ2-1; CDR3 protein: CSVGVPYGGDYYNEQFF; CDR3 DNA: TGCAGCGTGGGAGTACCCTACGGGGGGGACTATTACAATGAGCAGTTCTTC
V gene: TRBV6-1; D gene: .; clone size: .; J gene: TRBJ2-1; CDR3 protein: CAARWAGSDEQFF; CDR3 DNA: TGTGCCGCCCGGTGGGCCGGTAGCGATGAGCAGTTCTTC
V gene: TRBV7-2; D gene: .; clone size: few; J gene: TRBJ2-5; CDR3 protein: CASSFQRDEGETQYF; CDR3 DNA: TGTGCCAGCAGCTTCCAACGGGATGAAGGAGAGACCCAGTACTTC
V gene: TRBV6-1; D gene: .; clone size: .; J gene: TRBJ1-2; CDR3 protein: CASSEALGAGANYGYTF; CDR3 DNA: TGTGCCAGCAGTGAAGCGCTTGGGGCAGGGGCTAACTATGGCTACACCTTC
V gene: TRBV6-5; D gene: TRBD2; clone size: .; J gene: TRBJ2-7; CDR3 protein: CATHLAGGPYYEQYF; CDR3 DNA: TGTGCCACACATCTAGCGGGAGGGCCATACTACGAGCAGTACTTC
V gene: TRBV19; D gene: .; clone size: .; J gene: TRBJ1-5; CDR3 protein: CASSFQISNQPQHF; CDR3 DNA: TGTGCCAGTAGTTTTCAGATAAGCAATCAGCCCCAGCATTTT
V gene: TRBV7-9; D gene: .; clone size: .; J gene: TRBJ1-2; CDR3 protein: CASSLDSNYGYTF; CDR3 DNA: TGTGCCAGCAGCTTAGACAGCAACTATGGCTACACCTTC
V gene: TRBV10-2; D gene: .; clone size: .; J gene: TRBJ1-1; CDR3 protein: CASSEFQDSSVGAFF; CDR3 DNA: TGCGCCAGCAGTGAGTTTCAGGACTCTTCCGTGGGAGCTTTCTTT
V gene: TRBV9; D gene: .; clone size: .; J gene: TRBJ1-1; CDR3 protein: CASSVGGRSTEAFF; CDR3 DNA: TGTGCCAGCAGCGTAGGCGGGAGATCCACTGAAGCTTTCTTT
V gene: TRBV10-1; D gene: TRBD2; clone size: .; J gene: TRBJ2-7; CDR3 protein: CASSETSGYEQYF; CDR3 DNA: TGCGCCAGCAGTGAAACTAGCGGGTACGAGCAGTACTTC
V gene: TRBV28; D gene: .; clone size: .; J gene: TRBJ2-7; CDR3 protein: CASSPPGYEQYF; CDR3 DNA: TGTGCCAGCTCCCCTCCCGGCTACGAGCAGTACTTC
V gene: TRBV2; D gene: TRBD2; clone size: .; J gene: TRBJ2-7; CDR3 protein: CASSEQVAGGRGEQYF; CDR3 DNA: TGTGCCAGCAGTGAGCAGGTAGCGGGGGGTAGGGGCGAGCAGTACTTC
V gene: TRBV5-4; D gene: .; clone size: .; J gene: TRBJ2-1; CDR3 protein: CASSLARDNEQFF; CDR3 DNA: TGTGCCAGCAGCTTGGCCAGGGACAATGAGCAGTTCTTC
V gene: TRBV7-2; D gene: TRBD2; clone size: .; J gene: TRBJ2-2; CDR3 protein: CASSGQLAYTGELFF; CDR3 DNA: TGTGCCAGCAGCGGCCAACTAGCGTACACCGGGGAGCTGTTTTTT
V gene: TRBV19; D gene: TRBD2; clone size: .; J gene: TRBJ2-3; CDR3 protein: CASSIRLAGASDTQYF; CDR3 DNA: TGTGCCAGTAGTATCAGACTAGCGGGAGCGTCAGATACGCAGTATTTT
V gene: TRBV13; D gene: TRBD2; clone size: .; J gene: TRBJ2-1; CDR3 protein: CASSLLAGGLYNEQFF; CDR3 DNA: TGTGCCAGCAGCTTACTGGCGGGAGGACTATACAATGAGCAGTTCTTC
V gene: TRBV18; D gene: .; clone size: .; J gene: TRBJ1-1; CDR3 protein: CASSPGPELNTEAFF; CDR3 DNA: TGTGCCAGCTCACCAGGGCCAGAGCTGAACACTGAAGCTTTCTTT